These 4 T cell receptor beta chains share one sample of origin, sequenced in a study of early T cells in non-severe SARS-CoV-2 infection. Each CDR3 protein is one row after TCRdb ran MiXCR on the 5' RACE reads. The sample consists of approximately 79,000 distinct CDR3 sequences, 9.5% to 15% of them appearing once. The sequencing input was whole blood. These receptors all come from an adult who was a healthcare worker with PCR-confirmed SARS-CoV-2 infection or an uninfected control (not recorded which).

The V gene is TRBV11-2, the J gene TRBJ2-5; 9 nucleotides align to TRBD1. The germline V gene has CDR1 SGHAT and CDR2 FQNNGV. This CDR3 comprises 15 residues. Trimming removed 5 bases from V and 4 bases from J; junction bases left unmatched: 8. CDR3: CASSPGTGRRETQYF. Written as DNA, the CDR3 is TGTGCCAGCAGCCCTGGGACAGGGAGGAGAGAGACCCAGTACTTC. Full variable domain (outside the CDR3, taken from reference TRBV11-2 and TRBJ2-5): EAGVAQSPRYKIIEKRQSVAFWCNPISGHATLYWYQQILGQGPKLLIQFQNNGVVDDSQLPKDRFSAERLKGVDSTLKIQPAKLEDSAVYLCASSPGTGRRETQYFGPGTRLLVL.

This clonotype was seen more than once but under ten times. J is TRBJ1-1 and V is TRBV7-2; 8 bases agree with TRBD1. The V gene end was trimmed by 3 bases and the J gene end by 5 bases; junction bases not matched to a gene: 8. The CDR3 length is 15 residues. Germline assignment: CDR1 SGHTA and CDR2 FQGNSA. CDR3 amino acids: CASSFRTGLKTEAFF. The CDR3 region has the DNA TGTGCCAGCAGCTTTCGGACAGGGCTCAAAACTGAAGCTTTCTTT.

This clonotype was counted many times. The chain has TRBV19 and TRBJ2-2; TRBD1 aligns across 9 bases. The CDR3 runs 16 residues. After removal of 5 bases from V and 1 base from J, the junction contained 5 bases not matched to a gene. Germline CDR1 is LNHDA and CDR2 is SQIVND (reference sequence). The CDR3 protein is CASSLPGQGNTGELFF. CDR3 DNA: TGTGCCAGTAGTCTTCCGGGACAGGGGAACACCGGGGAGCTGTTTTTT.

This clonotype was seen repeatedly, ten times or more. The chain joins TRBV20-1 to TRBJ1-1; 11 bases are a match to TRBD1. The CDR3 has 15 residues. Germline lookup yields CDR1 DFQATT and CDR2 SNEGSKA (reference sequence). After removal of 5 bases from V and 4 bases from J, the junction contained 9 bases not matched to a gene. The CDR3 DNA is TGCAGTGCTTTCACGGGACAGGGGGATGTCACTGAAGCTTTCTTT. This codes for CSAFTGQGDVTEAFF.